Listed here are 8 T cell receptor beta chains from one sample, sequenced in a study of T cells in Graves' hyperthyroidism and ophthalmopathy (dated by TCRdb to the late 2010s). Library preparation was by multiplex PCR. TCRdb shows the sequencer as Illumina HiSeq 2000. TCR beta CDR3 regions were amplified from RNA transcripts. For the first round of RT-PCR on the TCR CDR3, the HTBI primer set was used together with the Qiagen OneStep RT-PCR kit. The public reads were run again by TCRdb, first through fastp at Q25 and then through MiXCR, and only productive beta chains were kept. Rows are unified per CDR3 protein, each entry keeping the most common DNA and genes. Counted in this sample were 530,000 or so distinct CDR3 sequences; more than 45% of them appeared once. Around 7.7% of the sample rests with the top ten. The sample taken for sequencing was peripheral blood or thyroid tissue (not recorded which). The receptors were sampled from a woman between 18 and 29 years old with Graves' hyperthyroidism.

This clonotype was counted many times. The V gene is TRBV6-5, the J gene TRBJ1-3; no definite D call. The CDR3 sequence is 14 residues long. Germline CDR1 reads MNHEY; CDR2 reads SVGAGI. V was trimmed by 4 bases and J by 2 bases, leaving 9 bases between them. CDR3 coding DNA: TGTGCCAGCAGTTCCCGCGCAGCTGGAAACACCATATATTTT. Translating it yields CASSSRAAGNTIYF.

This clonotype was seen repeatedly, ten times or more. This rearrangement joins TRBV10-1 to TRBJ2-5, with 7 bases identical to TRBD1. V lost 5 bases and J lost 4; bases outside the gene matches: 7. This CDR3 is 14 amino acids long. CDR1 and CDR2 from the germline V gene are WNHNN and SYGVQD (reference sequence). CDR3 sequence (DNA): TGCGCCAGCAGTTTCGACAGGGTTGGAGAGACCCAGTACTTC. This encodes CASSFDRVGETQYF.

The CDR3 region is CASSFRPPQHF. The CDR3 DNA is TGTGCCAGCAGTTTTAGGCCGCCCCAGCATTTT. The chain links TRBV6-6 to TRBJ1-5; D is unresolved. Germline values: CDR1 MNHNY, CDR2 SVGAGI (reference sequence). CDR3 size: 11 residues. V was trimmed by 4 bases and J by 9 bases, leaving 7 bases between them.

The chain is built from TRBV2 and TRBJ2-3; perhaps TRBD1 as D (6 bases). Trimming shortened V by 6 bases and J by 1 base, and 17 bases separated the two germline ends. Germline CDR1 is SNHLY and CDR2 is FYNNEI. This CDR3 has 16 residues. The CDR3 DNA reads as TGTGCCAGCAGCTCCGGACAGTTTCCGCGCACAGATACGCAGTATTTT. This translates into CASSSGQFPRTDTQYF.

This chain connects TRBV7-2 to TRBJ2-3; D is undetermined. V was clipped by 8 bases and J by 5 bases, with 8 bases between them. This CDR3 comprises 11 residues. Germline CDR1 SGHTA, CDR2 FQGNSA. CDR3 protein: CASGREDTQYF. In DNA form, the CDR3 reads TGTGCCAGCGGTAGGGAAGATACGCAGTATTTT. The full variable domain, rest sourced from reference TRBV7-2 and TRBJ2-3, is GAGVSQSPSNKVTEKGKDVELRCDPISGHTALYWYRQSLGQGLEFLIYFQGNSAPDKSGLPSDRFSAERTGGSVSTLTIQRTQQEDSAVYLCASGREDTQYFGPGTRLTVL.

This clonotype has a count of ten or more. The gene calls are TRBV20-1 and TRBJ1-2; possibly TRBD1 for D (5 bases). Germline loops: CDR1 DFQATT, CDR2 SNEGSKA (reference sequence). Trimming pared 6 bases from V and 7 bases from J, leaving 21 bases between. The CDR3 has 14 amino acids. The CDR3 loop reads CSALKGTERGGYTF. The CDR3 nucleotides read TGCAGTGCCCTGAAGGGGACCGAACGGGGTGGCTACACCTTC.

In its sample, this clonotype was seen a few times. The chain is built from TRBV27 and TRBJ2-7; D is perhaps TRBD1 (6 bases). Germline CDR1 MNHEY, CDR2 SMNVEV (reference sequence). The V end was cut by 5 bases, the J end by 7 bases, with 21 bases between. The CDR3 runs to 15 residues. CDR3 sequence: CASSTRQAPANEQYF. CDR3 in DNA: TGTGCCAGCAGTACCCGACAGGCCCCCGCTAATGAGCAGTACTTC.

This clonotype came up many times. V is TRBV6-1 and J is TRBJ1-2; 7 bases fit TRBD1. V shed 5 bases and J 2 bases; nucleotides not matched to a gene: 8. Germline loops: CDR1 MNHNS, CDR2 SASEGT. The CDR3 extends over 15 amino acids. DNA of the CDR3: TGTGCCAGCAGTACAATGGACAGGCCGAACTATGGCTACACCTTC. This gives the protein CASSTMDRPNYGYTF.